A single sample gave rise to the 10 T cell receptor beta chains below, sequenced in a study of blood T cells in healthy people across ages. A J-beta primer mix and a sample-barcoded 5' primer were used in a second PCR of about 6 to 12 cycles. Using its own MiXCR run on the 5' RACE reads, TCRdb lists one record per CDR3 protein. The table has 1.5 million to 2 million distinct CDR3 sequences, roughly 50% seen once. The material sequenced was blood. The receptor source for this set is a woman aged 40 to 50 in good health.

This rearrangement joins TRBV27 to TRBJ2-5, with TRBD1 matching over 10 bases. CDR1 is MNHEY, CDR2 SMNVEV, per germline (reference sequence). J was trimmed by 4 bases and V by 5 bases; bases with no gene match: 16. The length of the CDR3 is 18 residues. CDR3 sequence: CASSPQRGDRGAPETQYF. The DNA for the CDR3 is TGTGCCAGCAGTCCCCAACGTGGGGACAGGGGTGCCCCAGAGACCCAGTACTTC.

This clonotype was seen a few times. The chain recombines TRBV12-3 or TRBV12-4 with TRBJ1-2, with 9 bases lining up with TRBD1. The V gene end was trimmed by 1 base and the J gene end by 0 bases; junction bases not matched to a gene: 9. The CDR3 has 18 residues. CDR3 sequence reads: CASSLVQGQGLANYGYTF. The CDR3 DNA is TGTGCCAGCAGTTTAGTACAGGGACAGGGCCTCGCTAACTATGGCTACACCTTC.

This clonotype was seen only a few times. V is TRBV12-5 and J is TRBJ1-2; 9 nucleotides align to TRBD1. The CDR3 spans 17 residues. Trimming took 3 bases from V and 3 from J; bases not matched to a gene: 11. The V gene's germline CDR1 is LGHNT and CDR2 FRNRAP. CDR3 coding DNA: TGTGCTAGTGGTTTCCTCCCTCCTCGGGACAGGGACTATGGCTACACCTTC. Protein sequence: CASGFLPPRDRDYGYTF.

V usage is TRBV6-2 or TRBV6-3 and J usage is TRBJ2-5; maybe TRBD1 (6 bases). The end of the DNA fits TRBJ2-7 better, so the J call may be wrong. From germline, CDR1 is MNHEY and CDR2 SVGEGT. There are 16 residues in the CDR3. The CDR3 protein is CASSLDDRRPHYEQYF. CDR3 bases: TGTGCCAGCAGCCTCGACGACAGGAGACCCCACTACGAGCAGTACTTC.

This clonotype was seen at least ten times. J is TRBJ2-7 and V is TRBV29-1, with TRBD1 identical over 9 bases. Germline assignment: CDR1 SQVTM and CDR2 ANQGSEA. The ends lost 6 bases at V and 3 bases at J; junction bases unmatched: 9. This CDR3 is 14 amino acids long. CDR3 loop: CSVGTGGRGYEQYF. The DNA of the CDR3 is TGCAGCGTCGGAACAGGGGGCAGGGGCTACGAGCAGTACTTC.

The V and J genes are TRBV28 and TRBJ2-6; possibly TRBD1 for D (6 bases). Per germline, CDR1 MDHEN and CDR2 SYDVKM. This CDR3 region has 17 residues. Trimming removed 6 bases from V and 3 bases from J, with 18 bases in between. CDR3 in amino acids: CASSSILTGYGANVLTF. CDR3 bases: TGTGCCAGCAGCTCTATTCTTACAGGGTATGGGGCCAACGTCCTGACTTTC.

The CDR3 loop is CATASQTDTQYF. The CDR3 DNA reads TGTGCCACCGCATCGCAAACAGATACGCAGTATTTT. The chain has TRBV6-6 and TRBJ2-3; D ambiguous. The germline CDR1 and CDR2 sequences are MNHNY and SVGAGI (reference sequence). The CDR3 covers 12 residues. Trimming cost V 10 bases and J 3 bases, with 11 bases left between them.

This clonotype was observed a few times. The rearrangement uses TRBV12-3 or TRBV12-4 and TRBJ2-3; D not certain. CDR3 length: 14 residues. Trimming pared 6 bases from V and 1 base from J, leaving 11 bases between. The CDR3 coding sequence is TGTGCCAGCAGACCTCGGCGACGCACAGATACGCAGTATTTT. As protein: CASRPRRRTDTQYF.

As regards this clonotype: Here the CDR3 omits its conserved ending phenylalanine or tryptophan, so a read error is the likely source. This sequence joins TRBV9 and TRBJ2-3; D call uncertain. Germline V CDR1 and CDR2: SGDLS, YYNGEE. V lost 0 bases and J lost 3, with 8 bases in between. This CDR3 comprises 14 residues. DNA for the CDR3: TGTGCCAGCAGCGTAGAGGTGAGGACAGATACGCAGTATTTA. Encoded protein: CASSVEVRTDTQYL.

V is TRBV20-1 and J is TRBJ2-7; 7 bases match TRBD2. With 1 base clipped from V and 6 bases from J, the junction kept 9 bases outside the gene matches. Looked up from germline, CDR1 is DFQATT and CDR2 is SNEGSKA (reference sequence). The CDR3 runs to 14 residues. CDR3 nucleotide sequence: TGCAGTGCTAGAGGGGGCCCGGGAGGAGGCGAGCAGTACTTC. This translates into CSARGGPGGGEQYF.